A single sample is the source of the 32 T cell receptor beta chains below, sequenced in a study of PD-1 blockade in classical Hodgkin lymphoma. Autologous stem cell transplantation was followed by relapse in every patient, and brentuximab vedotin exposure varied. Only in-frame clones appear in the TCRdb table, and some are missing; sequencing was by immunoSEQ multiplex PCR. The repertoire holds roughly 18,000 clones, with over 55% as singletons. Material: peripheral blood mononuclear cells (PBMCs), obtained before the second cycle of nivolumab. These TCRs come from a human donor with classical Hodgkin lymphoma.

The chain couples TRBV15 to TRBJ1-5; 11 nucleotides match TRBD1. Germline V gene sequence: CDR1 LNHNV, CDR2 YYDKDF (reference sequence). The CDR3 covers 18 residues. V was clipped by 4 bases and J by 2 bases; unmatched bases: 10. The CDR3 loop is CATSKRTGGVVGNQPQHF. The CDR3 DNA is TGTGCCACCAGCAAAAGGACAGGGGGCGTCGTTGGCAATCAGCCCCAGCATTTT.

DNA for the CDR3: TGCAGTGCTCCGGGGATATACGAGCAGTACTTC. Encoded protein: CSAPGIYEQYF. The rearrangement links TRBV20-1 to TRBJ2-7, with a tentative D call TRBD2 (5 bases). Germline CDR1 DFQATT, CDR2 SNEGSKA (reference sequence). CDR3 length: 11 amino acids. V was trimmed by 5 bases and J by 4 bases, leaving 9 bases between them.

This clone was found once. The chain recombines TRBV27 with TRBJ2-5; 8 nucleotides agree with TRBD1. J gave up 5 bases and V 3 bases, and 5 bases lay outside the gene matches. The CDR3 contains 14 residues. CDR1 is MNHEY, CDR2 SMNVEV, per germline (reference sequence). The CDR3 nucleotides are TGTGCCAGCAGTTTCGGGACAGGTGGGGAGACCCAGTACTTC. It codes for CASSFGTGGETQYF.

Written as DNA, the CDR3 is TGCGCCAGCAGCTTCCTAGGGGCCGGGGCCAGATACAATGAGCAGTTCTTC. Encoded protein: CASSFLGAGARYNEQFF. The rearrangement links TRBV5-1 to TRBJ2-1; the D gene could be TRBD1 or TRBD2 (5 bases each). The CDR3 is 17 residues long. Germline CDR1 and CDR2: SGHRS and YFSETQ. The ends were cut back, 2 bases at V and 4 bases at J, with 19 bases in the middle.

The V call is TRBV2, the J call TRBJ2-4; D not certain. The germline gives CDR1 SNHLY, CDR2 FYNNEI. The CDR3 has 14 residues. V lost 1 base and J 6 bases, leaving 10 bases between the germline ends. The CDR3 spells CASSEGVVGNIQYF. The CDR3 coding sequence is TGTGCCAGCAGTGAAGGGGTCGTCGGAAACATTCAGTACTTC.

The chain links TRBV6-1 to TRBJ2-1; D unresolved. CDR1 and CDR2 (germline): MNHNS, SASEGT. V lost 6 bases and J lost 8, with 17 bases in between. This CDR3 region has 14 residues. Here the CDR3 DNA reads TGTGCCAGCAGCGCCACATTAATCCGAGATGAGCAGTTCTTC. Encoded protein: CASSATLIRDEQFF.

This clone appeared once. Here the CDR3 reads CASSLHGESYEQYF. CDR3 DNA: TGTGCCAGCAGTTTACACGGCGAATCCTACGAGCAGTACTTC. The chain uses TRBV28 and TRBJ2-7; unclear D gene. CDR3 length: 14 residues. Germline lookup yields CDR1 MDHEN and CDR2 SYDVKM. Trimming removed 2 bases from V and 1 base from J, with 9 bases in between.

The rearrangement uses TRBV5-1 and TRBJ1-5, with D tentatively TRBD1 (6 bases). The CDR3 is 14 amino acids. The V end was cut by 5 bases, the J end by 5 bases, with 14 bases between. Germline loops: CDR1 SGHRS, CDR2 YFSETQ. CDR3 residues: CASRPNREDQPQHF. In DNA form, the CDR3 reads TGCGCCAGCAGGCCCAACAGGGAGGATCAGCCCCAGCATTTT.

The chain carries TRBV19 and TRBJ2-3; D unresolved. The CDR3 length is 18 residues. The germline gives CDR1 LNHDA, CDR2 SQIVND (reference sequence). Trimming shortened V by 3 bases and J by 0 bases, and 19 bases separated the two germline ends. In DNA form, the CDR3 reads TGTGCCAGTAGTATTTCAGCGAGGAGACGGCCTAGCACAGATACGCAGTATTTT. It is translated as CASSISARRRPSTDTQYF.

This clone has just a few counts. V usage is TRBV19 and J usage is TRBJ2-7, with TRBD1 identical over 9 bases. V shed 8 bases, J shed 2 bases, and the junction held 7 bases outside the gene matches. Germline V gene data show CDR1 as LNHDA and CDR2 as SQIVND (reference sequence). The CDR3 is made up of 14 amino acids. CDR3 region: CASAPGQGAYEQYF. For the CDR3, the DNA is TGTGCCAGTGCTCCGGGACAGGGAGCCTACGAGCAGTACTTC.

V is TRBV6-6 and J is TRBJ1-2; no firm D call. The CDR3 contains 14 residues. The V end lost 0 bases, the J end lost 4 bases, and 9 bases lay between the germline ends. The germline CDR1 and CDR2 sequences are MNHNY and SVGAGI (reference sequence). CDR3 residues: CASSYSSTVYGYTF. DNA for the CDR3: TGTGCCAGCAGTTACTCATCCACCGTCTATGGCTACACCTTC.

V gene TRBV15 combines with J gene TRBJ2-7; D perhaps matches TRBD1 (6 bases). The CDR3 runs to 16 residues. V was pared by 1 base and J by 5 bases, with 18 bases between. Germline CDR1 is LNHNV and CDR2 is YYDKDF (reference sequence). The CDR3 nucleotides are TGTGCCACCAGCAGAGGCTATCAGGGGCGTGGGAACGAGCAGTACTTC. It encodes CATSRGYQGRGNEQYF.

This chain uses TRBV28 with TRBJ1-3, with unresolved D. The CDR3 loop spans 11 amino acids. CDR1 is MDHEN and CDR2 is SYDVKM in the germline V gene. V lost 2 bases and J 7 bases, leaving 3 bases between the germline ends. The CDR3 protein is CASSLMNTIYF. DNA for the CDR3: TGTGCCAGCAGTTTAATGAACACCATATATTTT.

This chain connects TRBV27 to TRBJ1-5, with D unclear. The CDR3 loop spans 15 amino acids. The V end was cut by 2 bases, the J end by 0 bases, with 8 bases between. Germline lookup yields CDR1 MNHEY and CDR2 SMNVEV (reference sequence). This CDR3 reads CASSLGAYSNQPQHF. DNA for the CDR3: TGTGCCAGCAGTTTAGGAGCTTATAGCAATCAGCCCCAGCATTTT.

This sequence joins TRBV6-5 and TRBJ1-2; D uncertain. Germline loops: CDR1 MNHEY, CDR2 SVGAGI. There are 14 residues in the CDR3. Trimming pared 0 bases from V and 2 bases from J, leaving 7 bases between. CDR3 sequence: CASSYSSGNYGYTF. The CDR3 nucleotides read TGTGCCAGCAGTTACTCGAGTGGGAACTATGGCTACACCTTC.

The chain's CDR3 is CASNYRASGIYEQYF. The CDR3 DNA reads as TGTGCCAGCAACTATCGGGCTAGCGGGATCTACGAGCAGTACTTC. This rearrangement joins TRBV11-2 to TRBJ2-7; TRBD2 aligns across 9 bases. The trim removed 7 bases at V and 3 bases at J, leaving 10 bases unmatched. CDR1 and CDR2 (germline): SGHAT, FQNNGV. CDR3 length: 15 amino acids.

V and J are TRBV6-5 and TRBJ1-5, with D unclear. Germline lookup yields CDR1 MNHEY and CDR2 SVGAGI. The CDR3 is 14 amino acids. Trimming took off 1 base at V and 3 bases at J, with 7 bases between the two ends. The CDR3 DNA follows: TGTGCCAGCAGTTACTTACAGACCAATCAGCCCCAGCATTTT. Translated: CASSYLQTNQPQHF.

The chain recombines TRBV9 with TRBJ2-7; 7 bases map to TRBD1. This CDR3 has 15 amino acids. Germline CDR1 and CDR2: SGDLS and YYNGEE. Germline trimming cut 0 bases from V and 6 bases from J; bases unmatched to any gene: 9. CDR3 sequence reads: CASSVGSDRFSEQYF. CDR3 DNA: TGTGCCAGCAGCGTAGGATCGGACAGGTTCTCCGAGCAGTACTTC.

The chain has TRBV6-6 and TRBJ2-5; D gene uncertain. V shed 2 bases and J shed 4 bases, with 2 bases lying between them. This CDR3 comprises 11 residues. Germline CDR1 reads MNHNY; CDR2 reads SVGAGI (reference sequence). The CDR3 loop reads CASSYGETQYF. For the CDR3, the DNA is TGTGCCAGCAGTTACGGAGAGACCCAGTACTTC.

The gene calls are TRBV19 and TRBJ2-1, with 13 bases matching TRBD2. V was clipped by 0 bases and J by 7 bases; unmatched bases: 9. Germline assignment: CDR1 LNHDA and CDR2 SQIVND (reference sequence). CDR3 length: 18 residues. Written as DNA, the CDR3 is TGTGCCAGTAGTATAGAAGTCGGACTAGCGGGAGCCCTAAATGAGCAGTTCTTC. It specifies CASSIEVGLAGALNEQFF.

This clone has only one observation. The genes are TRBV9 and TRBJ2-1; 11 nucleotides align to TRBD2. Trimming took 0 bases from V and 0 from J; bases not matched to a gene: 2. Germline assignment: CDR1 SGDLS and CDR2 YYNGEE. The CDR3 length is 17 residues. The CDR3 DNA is TGTGCCAGCAGCGTAGCTACTAGCGGGAGCTCCTACAATGAGCAGTTCTTC. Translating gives CASSVATSGSSYNEQFF. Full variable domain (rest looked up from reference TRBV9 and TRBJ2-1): DSGVTQTPKHLITATGQRVTLRCSPRSGDLSVYWYQQSLDQGLQFLIQYYNGEERAKGNILERFSAQQFPDLHSELNLSSLELGDSALYFCASSVATSGSSYNEQFFGPGTRLTVL.

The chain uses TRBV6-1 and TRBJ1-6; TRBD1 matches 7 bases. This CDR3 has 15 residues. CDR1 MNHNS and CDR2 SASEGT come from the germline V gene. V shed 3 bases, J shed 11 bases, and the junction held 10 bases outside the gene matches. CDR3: CASSELQGERTPLHF. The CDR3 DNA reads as TGTGCCAGCAGTGAGCTTCAGGGGGAGCGGACACCCCTCCACTTT.

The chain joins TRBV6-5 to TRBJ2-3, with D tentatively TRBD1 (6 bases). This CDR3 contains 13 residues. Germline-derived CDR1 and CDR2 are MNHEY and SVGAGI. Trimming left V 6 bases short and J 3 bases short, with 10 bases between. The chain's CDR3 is CASRQDSTDTQYF. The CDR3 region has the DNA TGTGCCAGCAGACAGGACAGTACAGATACGCAGTATTTT.

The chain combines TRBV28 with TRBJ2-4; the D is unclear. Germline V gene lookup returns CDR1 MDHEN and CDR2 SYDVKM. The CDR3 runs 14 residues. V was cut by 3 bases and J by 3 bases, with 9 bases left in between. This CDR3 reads CASSLGRYKNIQYF. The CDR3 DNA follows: TGTGCCAGCAGTTTGGGCAGGTACAAAAACATTCAGTACTTC.

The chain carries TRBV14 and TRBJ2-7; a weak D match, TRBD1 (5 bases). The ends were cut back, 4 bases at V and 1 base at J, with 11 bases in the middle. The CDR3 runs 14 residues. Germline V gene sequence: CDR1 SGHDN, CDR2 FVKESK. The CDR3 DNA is TGTGCCAGCAGCCTCCATAGGGGATCCTACGAGCAGTACTTC. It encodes CASSLHRGSYEQYF. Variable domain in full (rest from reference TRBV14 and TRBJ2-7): EAGVTQFPSHSVIEKGQTVTLRCDPISGHDNLYWYRRVMGKEIKFLLHFVKESKQDESGMPNNRFLAERTGGTYSTLKVQPAELEDSGVYFCASSLHRGSYEQYFGPGTRLTVT.

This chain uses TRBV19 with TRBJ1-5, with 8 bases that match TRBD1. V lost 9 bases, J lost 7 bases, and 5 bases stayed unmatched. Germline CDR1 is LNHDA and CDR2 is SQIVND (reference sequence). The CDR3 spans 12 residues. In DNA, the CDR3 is TGTGCCAGCGACAGGGGAGGGCAGCCCCAGCATTTT. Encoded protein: CASDRGGQPQHF.

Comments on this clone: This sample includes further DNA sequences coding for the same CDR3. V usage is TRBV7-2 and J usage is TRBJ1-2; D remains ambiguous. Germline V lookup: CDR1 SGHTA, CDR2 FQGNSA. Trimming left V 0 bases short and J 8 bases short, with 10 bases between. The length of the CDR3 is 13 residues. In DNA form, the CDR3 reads TGTGCCAGCAGCTTAGCGCTGAGAGGCGGCTACACCTTC. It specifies CASSLALRGGYTF.

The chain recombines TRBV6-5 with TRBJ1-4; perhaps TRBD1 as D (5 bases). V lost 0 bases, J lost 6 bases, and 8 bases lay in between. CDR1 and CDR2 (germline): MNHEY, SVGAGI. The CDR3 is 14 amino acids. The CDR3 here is CASSYSTGDEKLFF. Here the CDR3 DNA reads TGTGCCAGCAGTTACTCGACGGGGGATGAAAAACTGTTTTTT.

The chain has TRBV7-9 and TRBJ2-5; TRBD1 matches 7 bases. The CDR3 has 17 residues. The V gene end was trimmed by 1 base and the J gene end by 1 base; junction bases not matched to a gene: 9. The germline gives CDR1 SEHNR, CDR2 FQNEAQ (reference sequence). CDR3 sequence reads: CASSLEGWDSTQETQYF. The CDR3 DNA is TGTGCCAGCAGCTTAGAAGGGTGGGACAGCACCCAAGAGACCCAGTACTTC.

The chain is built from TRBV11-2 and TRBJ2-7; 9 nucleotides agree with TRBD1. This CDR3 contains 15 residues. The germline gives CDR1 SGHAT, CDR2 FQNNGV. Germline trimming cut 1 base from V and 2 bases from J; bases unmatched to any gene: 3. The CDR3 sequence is CASSLVGTGPYEQYF. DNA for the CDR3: TGTGCCAGCAGCTTAGTTGGGACAGGGCCCTACGAGCAGTACTTC.

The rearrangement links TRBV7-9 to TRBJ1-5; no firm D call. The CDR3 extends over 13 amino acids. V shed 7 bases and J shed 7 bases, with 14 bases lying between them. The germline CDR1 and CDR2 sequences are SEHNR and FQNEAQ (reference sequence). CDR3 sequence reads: CASTAGGRQPQHF. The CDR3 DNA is TGTGCCAGCACCGCTGGAGGTCGCCAGCCCCAGCATTTT.

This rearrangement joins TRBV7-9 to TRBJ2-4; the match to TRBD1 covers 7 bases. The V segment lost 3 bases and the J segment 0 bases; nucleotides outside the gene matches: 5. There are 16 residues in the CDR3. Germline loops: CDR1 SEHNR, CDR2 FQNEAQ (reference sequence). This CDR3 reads CASSFNRGLAKNIQYF. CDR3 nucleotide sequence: TGTGCCAGCAGCTTTAACAGGGGCCTAGCCAAAAACATTCAGTACTTC.